Shown below are 8 T cell receptor beta chains from a single sample sequenced in a study of Ad26.COV2.S vaccination and SARS-CoV-2 variants. TCRdb's table, derived via immunoSEQ multiplex PCR, lists solely in-frame clones and lacks some. This sample has around 100,000 clones, with around 80% found just once. The input for sequencing was peripheral blood, taken after recovery from COVID-19. The receptors originated from a human donor who had recovered from COVID-19.

This clone came up a few times. V is TRBV30 and J is TRBJ1-2; weak D call: TRBD1 (5 bases). Trimming shortened V by 1 base and J by 6 bases, and 9 bases separated the two germline ends. The CDR3 runs to 12 residues. Looked up from germline, CDR1 is GTSNPN and CDR2 is SVGIG (reference sequence). The CDR3 DNA follows: TGTGCCTGGAGTGCAGGGACGGATGGCTACACCTTC. Its translation: CAWSAGTDGYTF.

V and J are TRBV7-2 and TRBJ2-5; D gene unclear. The V and J ends lost 5 bases and 4 bases respectively, with 14 bases between them. CDR1 is SGHTA, CDR2 FQGNSA, per germline. The length of the CDR3 is 14 residues. The CDR3 loop is CASSPRQAPETQYF. CDR3 DNA: TGTGCCAGCAGCCCCAGGCAGGCCCCAGAGACCCAGTACTTC.

This chain connects TRBV7-9 to TRBJ2-1; TRBD2 might be the D (5 bases). This CDR3 comprises 16 residues. Trimming left V 4 bases short and J 7 bases short, with 20 bases between. Germline assignment: CDR1 SEHNR and CDR2 FQNEAQ (reference sequence). The CDR3 spells CASSSGGRTGINEQFF. The CDR3 nucleotides read TGTGCCAGCAGCTCGGGTGGCCGGACGGGGATTAATGAGCAGTTCTTC.

The chain employs TRBV19 and TRBJ2-2; tentative D call: TRBD2 (6 bases). There are 15 residues in the CDR3. CDR1 is LNHDA, CDR2 SQIVND, per germline (reference sequence). The V end lost 7 bases, the J end lost 4 bases, and 16 bases lay between the germline ends. The CDR3 region is CASITRRDGTGELFF. The CDR3 DNA follows: TGTGCCAGTATTACGAGGCGGGACGGCACCGGGGAGCTGTTTTTT. The full variable domain, its missing parts supplied by reference TRBV19 and TRBJ2-2, is DGGITQSPKYLFRKEGQNVTLSCEQNLNHDAMYWYRQDPGQGLRLIYYSQIVNDFQKGDIAEGYSVSREKKESFPLTVTSAQKNPTAFYLCASITRRDGTGELFFGEGSRLTVL.

V gene TRBV11-2 combines with J gene TRBJ1-6; D not resolved. Trimming took off 1 base at V and 6 bases at J, with 10 bases between the two ends. This CDR3 region has 15 residues. Germline assignment: CDR1 SGHAT and CDR2 FQNNGV. As DNA, the CDR3 is TGTGCCAGCAGCTTAGGGAGCGGCGGTAATTCACCCCTCCACTTT. This encodes CASSLGSGGNSPLHF.

The V gene is TRBV7-2, the J gene TRBJ2-3, with 9 bases aligning to TRBD2. Germline CDR1 reads SGHTA; CDR2 reads FQGNSA. There are 14 residues in the CDR3. The J segment lost 1 base and the V segment lost 4 bases, leaving 0 bases of the junction unmatched. The CDR3 is CASSSSGGTDTQYF. In DNA form, the CDR3 reads TGTGCCAGCAGCTCTAGCGGGGGCACAGATACGCAGTATTTT.

The chain employs TRBV29-1 and TRBJ2-7, with 8 nucleotides matching TRBD2. Germline-derived CDR1 and CDR2 are SQVTM and ANQGSEA. V lost 6 bases to trimming and J lost 3 bases; unmatched junction nucleotides: 13. This CDR3 has 15 residues. CDR3 nucleotides: TGCAGCGTCGGGGGACCGGGACTAGGTCGCTACGAGCAGTACTTC. Translated, it gives CSVGGPGLGRYEQYF.

The V gene is TRBV4-2, the J gene TRBJ1-6; weak D call: TRBD1 (5 bases). V was shortened by 7 bases and J by 0 bases, with 13 bases between the two germline ends. The CDR3 is 16 amino acids. In germline, CDR1 is LGHNA, CDR2 YNFKEQ. The CDR3 is CASTRGRSSYNSPLHF. Written as DNA, the CDR3 is TGTGCCAGCACCCGGGGACGGAGCTCCTATAATTCACCCCTCCACTTT.